The present T cell receptor beta chain was sequenced within a study of blood T cells in healthy people across ages. About the study: Capture by template switching was about one barcoded beta molecule per two T cells.

Trimming left V 3 bases short and J 8 bases short, with 16 bases between. The germline V gene has CDR1 MDHEN and CDR2 SYDVKM. The CDR3 has 14 residues. Then a second PCR, running roughly 7 to 12 cycles, was carried out with a sample-barcoded 5' primer and a J-beta primer mix. TCRdb redid the calling of the 5' RACE reads with MiXCR, one entry per CDR3 protein. The sample carries about 1 million distinct CDR3 sequences, over 35% recorded once. This chain links TRBV28 with TRBJ1-2; TRBD1 might be the D (6 bases). Source material: blood. This clonotype was sampled from a woman aged 55-70 years in good health. CDR3 residues: CASSFNGGTGGYTF. The CDR3 DNA reads TGTGCCAGCAGTTTTAATGGGGGCACGGGGGGCTACACCTTC.